The present T cell receptor beta chain was sequenced within a study of shared clonotypes between healthy human individuals. Findings and limits, study-wide: The study generally estimated greater richness for naive than memory subsets. Despite large depth, sorted-subset datasets appeared incompletely sequenced.

Division of CD4+ cells produced a CD45RA+ naive subset and a CD45RA-negative memory subset. As handled by the study authors: ImmunoSEQ output lacked quality scores and full-length reads, limiting matched filtering. TCRdb's table, derived via immunoSEQ multiplex PCR, lists solely in-frame clones and lacks some. V and J calls and clone size are those listed in that table; D and trimming were worked out from the DNA. The sample yields more than 1,200,000 clones, about 98.5% seen once. With regard to this clone: Its specificity is not known.

Per the germline V gene, CDR1 is SGHAT and CDR2 is FQNNGV. The trim removed 1 base at V and 1 base at J, leaving 6 bases unmatched. The length of the CDR3 is 17 residues. This TCR derives from a man under 40 in good health. The sequenced sample was naive CD4+ T cells sorted from blood. Subset given: CD45RA+ positively selected. This sequence joins TRBV11-2 and TRBJ2-3; 9 bases line up with TRBD1. CDR3 protein: CASSLGLQGAGTDTQYF. The CDR3, as DNA: TGTGCCAGCAGCTTAGGTTTACAGGGGGCGGGCACAGATACGCAGTATTTT.